This TCR beta chain derives from a study of OX40 agonist ivuxolimab in advanced cancers. About the research overall: Ivuxolimab is an agonistic anti-OX40 (CD134) antibody, and patients were treated with it.

CDR1 is SGHTA and CDR2 is FQGNSA in the germline V gene. The CDR3 runs to 15 residues. The V gene end was trimmed by 6 bases and the J gene end by 6 bases; junction bases not matched to a gene: 10. Clones were read by immunoSEQ multiplex PCR, and TCRdb kept only the in-frame ones, dropping some. The sample lists 60,000 to 75,000 clones; about 90% were seen once. At baseline, cycle 4 day 1, and cycle 7 day 1, blood was sampled. The sample in question was CD4+ or CD8+ T cells sorted from blood, obtained in a trial of the OX40 agonist ivuxolimab. This TCR derives from an adult with an advanced solid tumor such as melanoma, head and neck, liver or kidney cancer. The chain links TRBV7-2 to TRBJ1-2; 10 nucleotides match TRBD1. In DNA form, the CDR3 reads TGTGCCAGCAGAGCCGACAGGGGGCTTGTGAATGGCTACACCTTC. Amino acid sequence: CASRADRGLVNGYTF.